This entry concerns a single T cell receptor beta chain. Its antigen remains unknown. 60 Vbeta and 13 Jbeta primers were used in PCR. TCRdb's copy holds only in-frame clones and misses some; the assay was immunoSEQ multiplex PCR. The repertoire holds under 200,000 clones, with 80% to 85% as singletons. These data come from a study of cytomegalovirus exposure and HLA in healthy donors. Study-wide findings and caveats: A later analysis reportedly found that, within productive TCRs, an Asian-associated ancestry cluster had fewer N-insertions than the mean observed across the roughly 690 donors. Across HLA loci, a later analysis found differing TCR association rates, with DRB1 most and HLA-C fewest. As was reported, the classifier diagnosed cytomegalovirus status with high specificity and sensitivity.

V was pared by 0 bases and J by 2 bases, with 7 bases of the junction left unmatched. The CDR3 sequence is 17 residues long. Germline CDR1 is SGHDT and CDR2 is YYEEEE. The gene calls are TRBV5-6 and TRBJ1-2, with 10 bases lining up with TRBD1. Sequencing was performed on PBMCs. The TCR was taken from a human donor in good health. The CDR3 loop reads CASSLGTGGLTNYGYTF. The CDR3 DNA sequence: TGTGCCAGCAGCTTGGGGACAGGGGGTCTTACCAACTATGGCTACACCTTC.